This T cell receptor beta chain was recorded in a study of Graves' ophthalmopathy and Graves' hyperthyroidism. V was trimmed by 6 bases and J by 6 bases, leaving 5 bases between them. Germline assignment: CDR1 MNHNS and CDR2 SASEGT. CDR3 length equals 10 residues. Other autoimmune disease, uncontrolled infection, pregnancy and lactation led to exclusion. The PBMC fraction was derived from around 10 ml of fresh peripheral blood. Study-level findings and limits: The model reached approximately 70% sensitivity and roughly 76% specificity for predicting ophthalmopathy progression.

Scientists amplified the TCR beta CDR3 regions from RNA transcripts. RT-PCR with HTBI primers came first, then second-round multiplex PCR. From the multiplex PCR reads, TCRdb called clonotypes with MiXCR, one entry per CDR3 protein. This table holds 400,000 or so distinct CDR3 sequences, 15% found once. This clonotype was detected many times. No antigen is known for it. The genes are TRBV6-1 and TRBJ1-2; D unclear. Sequenced material: peripheral blood. This TCR came from a woman under 30 with stable Graves' hyperthyroidism. CDR3 region: CASRGDGYTF. The CDR3 nucleotides read TGTGCCAGCAGGGGAGATGGCTACACCTTC.